This T cell receptor beta chain was identified during a study of shared clonotypes between healthy human individuals. Note on this clone: Antigen unknown.

Whole-study results and caveats: The low donor count limited represented genetic and exposure-history diversity. Relative to memory subsets, naive subsets generally showed larger estimated richness.

The run depth of the assay was deep. Data came from immunoSEQ multiplex PCR; TCRdb stores just in-frame clones and leaves some out. The sample includes 2 million to 2.5 million clones, 85% to 95% of them seen just once. The CDR3 has 18 residues. Germline V gives CDR1 LNHNV, CDR2 YYDKDF (reference sequence). Trimming removed 1 base from V and 5 bases from J; junction bases left unmatched: 8. This sequence originates from a young man in good health. Some clones in this sample may be carry-over from other donors' samples. This rearrangement joins TRBV15 to TRBJ2-1; 13 bases line up with TRBD2. Sequencing was carried out using naive CD4+ T cells from PBMCs. Subset specified: CD45RA+ positively selected. CDR3 sequence (DNA): TGTGCCACCAGCAGAGGGAGGACTAGCGGGAGATCCGACAATGAGCAGTTCTTC. Encoded protein: CATSRGRTSGRSDNEQFF.